One and the same sample provided the 30 T cell receptor beta chains below, sequenced in a study of cytomegalovirus exposure and HLA in healthy donors. Researchers ran the PCR with 60 Vbeta and 13 Jbeta primers. Libraries were prepared by immunoSEQ multiplex PCR; TCRdb keeps only in-frame clonotypes and omits some of them. The sample lists about 160,000 clones, roughly 83% occurring once. Sequencing was carried out using PBMCs. The receptor set was obtained from a man in his thirties or forties in good health and CMV-seronegative.

The rearrangement links TRBV21-1 to TRBJ1-2; whether TRBD1, the table's D call, matches the DNA was not checked. TRBV21-1 is a pseudogene segment. The CDR3 sequence is 12 residues long. CDR3 in DNA: TGTGCCAGCAGGCCCCAGGGATGTGGCTACACCTTC. Amino acid sequence: CASRPQGCGYTF.

In this sample, this clone turned up a few times. The chain recombines TRBV4-2 with TRBJ2-5; D is perhaps TRBD2 (5 bases). The V end lost 1 base, the J end lost 1 base, and 10 bases lay between the germline ends. The CDR3 extends over 15 amino acids. Germline V gene data show CDR1 as LGHNA and CDR2 as YNFKEQ. The CDR3 spells CASSQALGGQETQYF. The CDR3, as DNA: TGTGCCAGCAGCCAAGCGTTAGGAGGCCAAGAGACCCAGTACTTC.

V usage is TRBV30 and J usage is TRBJ2-7; tentative D call: TRBD2 (7 bases). V was clipped by 8 bases and J by 1 base, with 15 bases between them. The CDR3 is made up of 13 amino acids. Germline CDR1 and CDR2: GTSNPN and SVGIG (reference sequence). CDR3 sequence reads: CASGTHSSYEQYF. The CDR3 DNA is TGTGCCAGCGGGACACATTCATCCTACGAGCAGTACTTC.

This sequence joins TRBV5-1 and TRBJ1-5; the match to TRBD1 covers 8 bases. Germline loops: CDR1 SGHRS, CDR2 YFSETQ. The V segment lost 0 bases and the J segment 5 bases; nucleotides outside the gene matches: 4. This CDR3 region has 15 residues. The CDR3 coding sequence is TGCGCCAGCAGCTTGGAGGGACAGGATCATCAGCCCCAGCATTTT. Translated, it gives CASSLEGQDHQPQHF. Combining the CDR3 with reference TRBV5-1 and TRBJ1-5 gives the whole variable domain KAGVTQTPRYLIKTRGQQVTLSCSPISGHRSVSWYQQTPGQGLQFLFEYFSETQRNKGNFPGRFSGRQFSNSRSEMNVSTLELGDSALYLCASSLEGQDHQPQHFGDGTRLSIL.

The chain links TRBV28 to TRBJ1-5, with no clear D. The V end was cut by 1 base, the J end by 4 bases, with 14 bases between. CDR3 length: 16 residues. Germline V gene sequence: CDR1 MDHEN, CDR2 SYDVKM. CDR3 region: CASSLYGRLTNQPQHF. The CDR3, as DNA: TGTGCCAGCAGTTTATATGGCAGGTTAACGAATCAGCCCCAGCATTTT.

This clone was seen only a few times. This rearrangement joins TRBV9 to TRBJ2-7; 9 bases fit TRBD1. J was trimmed by 6 bases and V by 3 bases; bases with no gene match: 10. From germline, CDR1 is SGDLS and CDR2 YYNGEE. The CDR3 sequence is 15 residues long. In nucleotides, the CDR3 is TGTGCCAGCAGCGAGGCCGGGACAGGGAATCGCGAGCAGTACTTC. Translated, it gives CASSEAGTGNREQYF.

V gene TRBV27 combines with J gene TRBJ2-6, with a tentative D call TRBD1 (6 bases). CDR3 length equals 16 residues. Per germline, CDR1 MNHEY and CDR2 SMNVEV (reference sequence). The ends were cut back, 5 bases at V and 1 base at J, with 12 bases in the middle. The CDR3 region has the DNA TGTGCCAGCAGTCCACGACAGGCTTCTGGGGCCAACGTCCTGACTTTC. The encoded protein is CASSPRQASGANVLTF.

This clone has just one count. The chain carries TRBV28 and TRBJ2-7, with D possibly being TRBD1 (6 bases). The V end was cut by 8 bases, the J end by 3 bases, with 11 bases between. This CDR3 comprises 12 residues. Per germline, CDR1 MDHEN and CDR2 SYDVKM. The CDR3 loop reads CASEGEHYEQYF. The DNA for the CDR3 is TGTGCCAGCGAGGGGGAACACTACGAGCAGTACTTC.

V is TRBV5-1 and J is TRBJ1-2, with D tentatively TRBD1 (5 bases). V lost 4 bases, J lost 4 bases, and 11 bases lay in between. Germline V gene data show CDR1 as SGHRS and CDR2 as YFSETQ. The CDR3 spans 13 residues. The CDR3 nucleotides are TGCGCCAGCAGCGCGCAGGGCCCCTATGGCTACACCTTC. Protein sequence: CASSAQGPYGYTF.

A single count supports this clone. The rearrangement uses TRBV6-1 and TRBJ1-5; TRBD1 agrees at 7 bases. Trimming cost V 8 bases and J 7 bases; bases outside gene matches: 14. This CDR3 region has 15 residues. The V gene's germline CDR1 is MNHNS and CDR2 SASEGT. The DNA for the CDR3 is TGTGCCAGCTCACGAACAGGGGTCGGAGAACAGCCCCAGCATTTT. Its protein is CASSRTGVGEQPQHF.

The chain has TRBV9 and TRBJ2-3; TRBD1 matches 9 bases. Per the germline V gene, CDR1 is SGDLS and CDR2 is YYNGEE. Losses at the gene ends were 0 bases for V and 4 bases for J; bases not matched to a gene: 3. The CDR3 is 15 residues long. CDR3 bases: TGTGCCAGCAGCGTAGCTGACAGGGGGGCAGATACGCAGTATTTT. Protein: CASSVADRGADTQYF.

The V gene is TRBV21-1, the J gene TRBJ1-5; the table assigns TRBD1, which was not confirmed against the DNA. TRBV21-1 constitutes a pseudogene. This CDR3 has 17 residues. The CDR3 sequence: CASSQGRLLYSNQPQHF. CDR3 DNA: TGTGCCAGCAGCCAGGGTCGGCTCCTTTATAGCAATCAGCCCCAGCATTTT.

This clone is a singleton in its sample. V gene TRBV2 combines with J gene TRBJ2-2, with D perhaps TRBD2 (6 bases). Trimming took off 6 bases at V and 8 bases at J, with 13 bases between the two ends. The CDR3 runs to 13 residues. The germline V gene encodes CDR1 SNHLY and CDR2 FYNNEI. The DNA for the CDR3 is TGTGCCAGCAGCGGTCGGGCGGGAGGGGAGCTGTTTTTT. This encodes CASSGRAGGELFF.

This clone has more than one count but fewer than ten. The chain combines TRBV13 with TRBJ2-3, with 10 bases matching TRBD2. V was pared by 5 bases and J by 2 bases, with 13 bases of the junction left unmatched. Germline V lookup: CDR1 PRHDT, CDR2 FYEKMQ (reference sequence). The length of the CDR3 is 18 residues. CDR3 protein: CASSRSSGGPSLTDTQYF. For the CDR3, the DNA is TGTGCCAGCAGCCGAAGTAGCGGGGGGCCGTCACTCACAGATACGCAGTATTTT.

As regards this clone: One end of the junction does not line up with germline, which may come from a read error. The CDR3 nucleotides are TGTGCTAGCAGCTCCCGGACAGGGGTAGAGCAGTACTTC. It encodes CASSSRTGVEQYF. This chain uses TRBV7-7 with TRBJ2-7; TRBD1 matches at 9 bases. CDR1 and CDR2 (germline): SSHAT, FNYEAQ (reference sequence). The CDR3 sequence is 13 residues long.

As to this clone: An end of the junction differs from the germline gene, which may be a read error. The gene calls are TRBV11-3 and TRBJ2-7; 8 positions agree with TRBD2. The CDR3 extends over 17 amino acids. CDR1 and CDR2 from the germline V gene are SGHNT and YENEEA. CDR3 sequence reads: CASSLGSRRTSSDEQYF. The DNA for the CDR3 is TGTGCCAGCAGCTTAGGCTCCCGACGGACTAGCTCCGACGAGCAGTACTTC.

The rearrangement uses TRBV5-1 and TRBJ2-3; 11 bases are shared with TRBD2. There are 19 residues in the CDR3. Germline V gene sequence: CDR1 SGHRS, CDR2 YFSETQ. The trim removed 0 bases at V and 0 bases at J, leaving 9 bases unmatched. The CDR3 sequence is CASSLEGLAGGFSTDTQYF. The CDR3 nucleotides are TGCGCCAGCAGCTTGGAGGGTCTAGCGGGAGGCTTTAGCACAGATACGCAGTATTTT. Drawing the rest from reference TRBV5-1 and TRBJ2-3, the complete variable domain is KAGVTQTPRYLIKTRGQQVTLSCSPISGHRSVSWYQQTPGQGLQFLFEYFSETQRNKGNFPGRFSGRQFSNSRSEMNVSTLELGDSALYLCASSLEGLAGGFSTDTQYFGPGTRLTVL.

The CDR3 DNA reads TGTGCCAGCAGCCCCGACAGGGGGCTGAATGAAAAACTGTTTTTT. This gives the protein CASSPDRGLNEKLFF. J is TRBJ1-4 and V is TRBV7-2; 10 nucleotides agree with TRBD1. The CDR3 is 15 residues long. Germline V lookup: CDR1 SGHTA, CDR2 FQGNSA. J lost 5 bases, V lost 5 bases, and 5 bases had no gene match. Full variable domain (outside the CDR3, taken from reference TRBV7-2 and TRBJ1-4): GAGVSQSPSNKVTEKGKDVELRCDPISGHTALYWYRQSLGQGLEFLIYFQGNSAPDKSGLPSDRFSAERTGGSVSTLTIQRTQQEDSAVYLCASSPDRGLNEKLFFGSGTQLSVL.

This clone was recorded once. The genes are TRBV5-1 and TRBJ2-3; D gene unclear. Germline CDR1 SGHRS, CDR2 YFSETQ. This CDR3 spans 14 amino acids. V shed 8 bases and J shed 0 bases, with 13 bases lying between them. The CDR3 spells CASQNLASTDTQYF. CDR3 DNA: TGCGCCAGTCAGAACCTCGCTAGCACAGATACGCAGTATTTT.

This chain joins TRBV9 and TRBJ1-2; D remains unclear. V lost 3 bases and J lost 0, with 12 bases in between. CDR1 is SGDLS, CDR2 YYNGEE, per germline. This CDR3 spans 15 amino acids. CDR3 sequence reads: CASSAGLPANYGYTF. In DNA form, the CDR3 reads TGTGCCAGCAGCGCCGGACTCCCAGCTAACTATGGCTACACCTTC.

This clone came up a few times. This chain links TRBV5-4 with TRBJ1-4; 7 nucleotides match TRBD1. Per the germline V gene, CDR1 is SGHNT and CDR2 is YYREEE (reference sequence). V was pared by 3 bases and J by 3 bases, with 2 bases of the junction left unmatched. The CDR3 loop spans 14 amino acids. This chain's CDR3 is CASSSGGSNEKLFF. The CDR3 DNA follows: TGTGCCAGCAGCTCAGGGGGTTCTAATGAAAAACTGTTTTTT.

The chain recombines TRBV7-9 with TRBJ2-1, with D maybe TRBD1 (6 bases). Germline V CDR1 and CDR2: SEHNR, FQNEAQ (reference sequence). Trimming shortened V by 8 bases and J by 9 bases, and 14 bases separated the two germline ends. This CDR3 spans 12 amino acids. The CDR3 coding sequence is TGTGCCAGCGAGCAGGGGTCGGGTGAGCAGTTCTTC. This translates into CASEQGSGEQFF.

V and J are TRBV7-2 and TRBJ1-4, with D unresolved. Germline loops: CDR1 SGHTA, CDR2 FQGNSA. The V gene lost 5 bases and the J gene lost 0 bases, with 7 bases spanning the gap. This CDR3 has 14 residues. This CDR3 is CASSPTATNEKLFF. Written as DNA, the CDR3 is TGTGCCAGCAGCCCAACAGCAACTAATGAAAAACTGTTTTTT. Together with reference TRBV7-2 and TRBJ1-4, the CDR3 gives the full variable domain: GAGVSQSPSNKVTEKGKDVELRCDPISGHTALYWYRQSLGQGLEFLIYFQGNSAPDKSGLPSDRFSAERTGGSVSTLTIQRTQQEDSAVYLCASSPTATNEKLFFGSGTQLSVL.

J is TRBJ1-5 and V is TRBV19, with 7 bases fitting TRBD1. The CDR3 has 16 amino acids. Germline V gives CDR1 LNHDA, CDR2 SQIVND (reference sequence). With 3 bases clipped from V and 0 bases from J, the junction kept 5 bases outside the gene matches. In nucleotides, the CDR3 is TGTGCCAGTAGTATGTCAGGGGGACTTAGCAATCAGCCCCAGCATTTT. Encoded protein: CASSMSGGLSNQPQHF. Full variable domain (outside the CDR3, taken from reference TRBV19 and TRBJ1-5): DGGITQSPKYLFRKEGQNVTLSCEQNLNHDAMYWYRQDPGQGLRLIYYSQIVNDFQKGDIAEGYSVSREKKESFPLTVTSAQKNPTAFYLCASSMSGGLSNQPQHFGDGTRLSIL.

CDR3 bases: TGTGCCAGCAGCTCCTCGGACAGGGGCTATAATTCACCCCTCCACTTT. Amino acids: CASSSSDRGYNSPLHF. V and J are TRBV13 and TRBJ1-6; 9 bases line up with TRBD1. J lost 3 bases, V lost 4 bases, and 4 bases had no gene match. CDR1 and CDR2 from the germline V gene are PRHDT and FYEKMQ (reference sequence). The CDR3 spans 16 residues.

This chain joins TRBV2 and TRBJ1-6; D is undetermined. CDR1 is SNHLY, CDR2 FYNNEI, per germline. V lost 3 bases to trimming and J lost 1 base, with 7 bases between them. This CDR3 is 15 amino acids long. The CDR3 DNA follows: TGTGCCAGCAGTGAGGCAGGTTCCTATAATTCACCCCTCCACTTT. It translates to CASSEAGSYNSPLHF.

To note about this clone: A read error may account for a junction end that differs from germline. CDR3 nucleotide sequence: TGTGCCAGCAGCCTAACTAGCGGAGCCTACAATGAGCAGTTCTTC. Its translation is CASSLTSGAYNEQFF. This chain joins TRBV7-3 and TRBJ2-1; 8 bases fit TRBD2. The CDR3 is 15 amino acids. Germline V gene data show CDR1 as SGHTA and CDR2 as FQGTGA.

The gene calls are TRBV7-2 and TRBJ2-2; 7 bases align to TRBD1. The J segment lost 0 bases and the V segment lost 8 bases, leaving 9 bases of the junction unmatched. CDR1 and CDR2 from the germline V gene are SGHTA and FQGNSA. CDR3 length: 16 amino acids. The CDR3 coding sequence is TGTGCCAGCGCCCGACAGGGAGCCGCGAACACCGGGGAGCTGTTTTTT. It is translated as CASARQGAANTGELFF.

This clone was detected only once. The chain recombines TRBV7-6 with TRBJ2-7, with D perhaps TRBD1 (5 bases). Trimming shortened V by 0 bases and J by 0 bases, and 15 bases separated the two germline ends. Germline V gives CDR1 SGHVS, CDR2 FNYEAQ. This CDR3 contains 17 residues. CDR3 sequence (DNA): TGTGCCAGCAGCTTAGCGGGTTGGGGCGACGGCTCCTACGAGCAGTACTTC. This translates into CASSLAGWGDGSYEQYF. Complete variable domain (other parts from reference TRBV7-6 and TRBJ2-7): GAGVSQSPRYKVTKRGQDVALRCDPISGHVSLYWYRQALGQGPEFLTYFNYEAQQDKSGLPNDRFSAERPEGSISTLTIQRTEQRDSAMYRCASSLAGWGDGSYEQYFGPGTRLTVT.

Here the CDR3 DNA reads TGTGCCAGCAGTGAATTGGCAGGGGGCGTCCGGGGGCAGTACTTC. It yields the protein CASSELAGGVRGQYF. J is TRBJ2-5 and V is TRBV6-1; TRBD1 aligns across 8 bases. This CDR3 spans 15 amino acids. Trimming at V came to 2 bases and at J to 11 bases, leaving 13 bases not matched to a gene. Germline assignment: CDR1 MNHNS and CDR2 SASEGT.